A selection of T cell receptor beta chains follows, all from one sample in a study of T cell clonotyping in hematopoietic cell transplantation. Sequencing was performed with immunoSEQ multiplex PCR; in TCRdb, only in-frame clones are kept and a portion is missing. In the table there are fewer than 8,500 clones, around 97% of which are singletons. Material: peripheral blood mononuclear cells, obtained before stem cell transplant. The receptors come from a man between 70 and 80 years old with acute myeloid leukemia. Some clones in this sample may be carry-over from other donors' samples. Both conserved end residues are part of each CDR3. A D gene is named only where the DNA matches it firmly. Clone sizes are given selectively: once, few, many, or a class where the clone is expanded.

>TRBV10-2|NA|TRBJ1-5|13|NA
TGCGCCAGCAGTGAGGGACCCTATCAGCCCCAGCATTTT
CASSEGPYQPQHF
>TRBV5-1|NA|TRBJ2-7|14|NA
TGCGCCAGCAGCTCGGGACCAAACCTAGGCGAGCAGTACTTC
CASSSGPNLGEQYF
>TRBV27|TRBD2|TRBJ2-7|16|NA
TGTGCCAGCAGTCCGGGGACTAGCGTAATCCCCTACGAGCAGTACTTC
CASSPGTSVIPYEQYF
>TRBV28|NA|TRBJ1-3|16|once
TGTGCCAGCAGTTTAGGTCTTTTCAGCTCTGGAAACACCATATATTTT
CASSLGLFSSGNTIYF
>TRBV5-1|TRBD1|TRBJ1-1|16|NA
TGCGCCAGCACGACAGGGGTGAATGTCATGAACACTGAAGCTTTCTTT
CASTTGVNVMNTEAFF
>TRBV7-8|NA|TRBJ1-1|16|NA
TGTGCCAGCAGCTTAGTAACGACCCGGGGTGGGACTGAAGCTTTCTTT
CASSLVTTRGGTEAFF
>TRBV2|NA|TRBJ1-3|14|NA
TGTGCCAGCAGTGTTGGATTCTCTGGAAACACCATATATTTT
CASSVGFSGNTIYF
>TRBV2|NA|TRBJ1-4|15|NA
TGTGCCAGCAACCCGATAAGGGTGGGTAATGAAAAACTGTTTTTT
CASNPIRVGNEKLFF
>TRBV6-5|TRBD1|TRBJ2-4|15|NA
TGTGCCAGCAGTTCGGGACAGGGACTTGAGAACATTCAGTACTTC
CASSSGQGLENIQYF
>TRBV7-2|NA|TRBJ1-2|13|NA
TGTGCCAGCAGCCCACAGGAGAACTATGGCTACACCTTC
CASSPQENYGYTF
>TRBV5-1|TRBD2|TRBJ2-3|16|NA
TGCGCCAGCAGCCACGCTAGCGGGGGGGCGATAGATACGCAGTATTTT
CASSHASGGAIDTQYF
>TRBV5-1|TRBD2|TRBJ2-5|15|NA
TGCGCCAGCAGCTCTGAACCGGGACTAGCGGTGACCCAGTACTTC
CASSSEPGLAVTQYF
>TRBV25-1|NA|TRBJ1-3|16|NA
TGTGCCAGCAGTGAGCACAGGGCCCACTCTGGAAACACCATATATTTT
CASSEHRAHSGNTIYF
>TRBV25-1|TRBD1|TRBJ2-3|16|NA
TGTGCCAGCAGTCCCGCCGGGACAGGGGTTCCAGATACGCAGTATTTT
CASSPAGTGVPDTQYF
>TRBV2|NA|TRBJ1-2|14|NA
TGTGCCAGCAGTGTCGGCAGGGAGGACTATGGCTACACCTTC
CASSVGREDYGYTF
>TRBV28|NA|TRBJ1-1|15|once
TGTGCCAGCAGTGAAACAGGGAATGAAGAGTGGGAAGCTTTCTTT
CASSETGNEEWEAFF
>TRBV5-1|NA|TRBJ1-1|13|NA
TGCGCCAGCAGCCAGAAGGGGGACACTGAAGCTTTCTTT
CASSQKGDTEAFF
>TRBV30|NA|TRBJ1-2|15|NA
TGTGCCTGGAGACCGCGCTCCGCCTCGCTCCGTGGCTACACCTTC
CAWRPRSASLRGYTF
>TRBV5-1|NA|TRBJ1-1|17|NA
TGCGCCAGCACCCCTACTCAGGGCGGAGGGATGAACACTGAAGCTTTCTTT
CASTPTQGGGMNTEAFF
>TRBV19|NA|TRBJ1-1|16|NA
TGTGCCAGTAGTATAGATGATGGCAGTCGGAGCACTGAAGCTTTCTTT
CASSIDDGSRSTEAFF
>TRBV2|NA|TRBJ2-2|15|NA
TGTGCCAGCAGCGTCTTCAGGGGGAACACCGGGGAGCTGTTTTTT
CASSVFRGNTGELFF
>TRBV4-1|NA|TRBJ2-7|16|once
TGCGCCAGCAGCCAAGATCAGTCCCTTACTACGAGCTGGCAGTACTTC
CASSQDQSLTTSWQYF